Below are 21 T cell receptor beta chains sequenced from a single sample in a study of CD8 T cells in ankylosing spondylitis. MiXCR, run by TCRdb on the 5' RACE reads, gives a single entry per CDR3 protein. The sample holds some 340,000 distinct CDR3 sequences; roughly 15% are singletons and the top ten take 0.95% to 1.4%. The sequenced sample was blood, either unsorted or a sorted T cell fraction (not recorded which). The receptors were gathered from a male donor with ankylosing spondylitis or in good health (not recorded which).

The V gene is TRBV20-1, the J gene TRBJ2-4, with a possible D match to TRBD1 (5 bases). The V gene lost 5 bases and the J gene lost 0 bases, with 14 bases spanning the gap. The CDR3 totals 15 residues. Germline lookup yields CDR1 DFQATT and CDR2 SNEGSKA (reference sequence). Here the CDR3 reads CSAYYRLLAKNIQYF. The CDR3 DNA sequence: TGCAGTGCTTACTACAGGTTGCTAGCCAAAAACATTCAGTACTTC.

This clonotype was found a few times. The gene calls are TRBV7-9 and TRBJ2-5; the D gene is possibly TRBD2 (5 bases). The CDR3 has 14 residues. V was cut by 1 base and J by 3 bases, with 9 bases left in between. Germline CDR1 is SEHNR and CDR2 is FQNEAQ (reference sequence). The CDR3 DNA sequence: TGTGCCAGCAGCTTAGGGACTCCTGAAGAGACCCAGTACTTC. Translated: CASSLGTPEETQYF.

This clonotype was counted ten times or more. The V gene is TRBV5-5, the J gene TRBJ1-4; 7 nucleotides agree with TRBD1. Germline trimming cut 4 bases from V and 13 bases from J; bases unmatched to any gene: 16. The CDR3 sequence is 15 residues long. Germline V CDR1 and CDR2: SGHKS, YYEKEE (reference sequence). The CDR3 DNA is TGTGCCAGCAGCAAGACGCAAAGGGACAGTTCAATACTGTTTTTT. Translation gives CASSKTQRDSSILFF. The complete variable domain, with remaining parts taken from reference TRBV5-5 and TRBJ1-4, reads DAGVTQSPTHLIKTRGQQVTLRCSPISGHKSVSWYQQVLGQGPQFIFQYYEKEERGRGNFPDRFSARQFPNYSSELNVNALLLGDSALYLCASSKTQRDSSILFFGSGTQLSVL.

This clonotype was found a few times. The chain uses TRBV5-6 and TRBJ1-1, with D hard to call. The CDR3 contains 13 residues. The germline CDR1 and CDR2 sequences are SGHDT and YYEEEE. Trimming took 6 bases from V and 4 from J, leaving 13 bases between them. In DNA, the CDR3 is TGTGCCAGCACCCCGGGGAGTTTCACTGAAGCTTTCTTT. Encoded protein: CASTPGSFTEAFF.

The chain joins TRBV12-3 or TRBV12-4 to TRBJ1-4; 9 bases fit TRBD1. V shed 1 base and J 8 bases; nucleotides not matched to a gene: 2. This CDR3 is 14 amino acids long. The CDR3 spells CASSLGTGAEKLFF. The CDR3 nucleotides read TGTGCCAGCAGTTTAGGGACAGGGGCCGAAAAACTGTTTTTT.

This clonotype showed up many times. This sequence joins TRBV12-3 or TRBV12-4 and TRBJ2-7, with TRBD1 matching over 7 bases. V shed 5 bases and J 3 bases; nucleotides not matched to a gene: 4. The CDR3 runs 13 residues. The CDR3 DNA is TGTGCCAGCAGTCTAGGGACAGACTACGAGCAGTACTTC. The encoded protein is CASSLGTDYEQYF.

This clonotype was found a few times. This sequence joins TRBV24-1 and TRBJ2-1; the match to TRBD2 covers 8 bases. The CDR3 has 14 residues. Per the germline V gene, CDR1 is KGHDR and CDR2 is SFDVKD. V was pared by 1 base and J by 10 bases, with 5 bases of the junction left unmatched. The CDR3 region has the DNA TGTGCCACCAGTGATTTCCGGGGGGGTGGGGAGCAGTTCTTC. Translating it yields CATSDFRGGGEQFF.

The chain links TRBV12-3 or TRBV12-4 to TRBJ2-5, with D uncertain. The V end was cut by 6 bases, the J end by 4 bases, with 12 bases between. The CDR3 has 13 amino acids. The CDR3 spells CASSLADRETQYF. As DNA, the CDR3 is TGTGCCAGCAGCCTGGCTGACCGAGAGACCCAGTACTTC.

This clonotype was counted only a few times. This rearrangement joins TRBV7-9 to TRBJ2-2; a possible D gene is TRBD1 (6 bases). This CDR3 has 13 residues. Trimming shortened V by 1 base and J by 9 bases, and 9 bases separated the two germline ends. From germline, CDR1 is SEHNR and CDR2 FQNEAQ (reference sequence). CDR3 DNA: TGTGCCAGCAGCTTAGGGGGGCGCCGGGAGCTGTTTTTT. It yields the protein CASSLGGRRELFF. Using reference TRBV7-9 and TRBJ2-2 for the parts outside the CDR3, the full variable domain is DTGVSQNPRHKITKRGQNVTFRCDPISEHNRLYWYRQTLGQGPEFLTYFQNEAQLEKSRLLSDRFSAERPKGSFSTLEIQRTEQGDSAMYLCASSLGGRRELFFGEGSRLTVL.

The rearrangement links TRBV25-1 to TRBJ1-1, with D unclear. V was clipped by 2 bases and J by 0 bases, with 13 bases between them. This CDR3 has 16 residues. Germline-derived CDR1 and CDR2 are MGHDK and SYGVNS. CDR3 coding DNA: TGTGCCAGCAGTGAACCCTCCGGACGGTTGAACACTGAAGCTTTCTTT. Encoded protein: CASSEPSGRLNTEAFF. The full variable domain, completed using reference TRBV25-1 and TRBJ1-1, is EADIYQTPRYLVIGTGKKITLECSQTMGHDKMYWYQQDPGMELHLIHYSYGVNSTEKGDLSSESTVSRIRTEHFPLTLESARPSHTSQYLCASSEPSGRLNTEAFFGQGTRLTVV.

The sample holds a few counts of this clonotype. The V call is TRBV5-6, the J call TRBJ2-5; D might be TRBD2 (5 bases). Germline loops: CDR1 SGHDT, CDR2 YYEEEE. Trimming removed 9 bases at V and 5 bases at J, with 17 bases between. The CDR3 totals 13 residues. Written as DNA, the CDR3 is TGTGCCACCTGTTACCGGGGAGCTGAGACCCAGTACTTC. Translation gives CATCYRGAETQYF.

The chain employs TRBV6-1 and TRBJ1-4; 8 nucleotides align to TRBD1. Germline-derived CDR1 and CDR2 are MNHNS and SASEGT. The length of the CDR3 is 14 residues. Unmatched junction bases numbered 10, after V lost 8 bases and J lost 8 bases. CDR3 region: CASATRGLGEKLFF. In nucleotides, the CDR3 is TGTGCCAGCGCCACCAGGGGGCTGGGGGAAAAACTGTTTTTT.

The rearrangement joins TRBV13 to TRBJ1-2, with D uncertain. There are 13 residues in the CDR3. CDR1 and CDR2 (germline): PRHDT, FYEKMQ (reference sequence). V was pared by 5 bases and J by 4 bases, with 11 bases between. The CDR3 reads CASSRPGLYGYTF. CDR3 nucleotides: TGTGCCAGCAGCCGACCGGGCCTCTATGGCTACACCTTC.

This rearrangement joins TRBV5-1 to TRBJ1-2, with D perhaps TRBD1 (6 bases). Trimming pared 4 bases from V and 10 bases from J, leaving 14 bases between. The CDR3 is 12 residues long. CDR1 and CDR2 from the germline V gene are SGHRS and YFSETQ. CDR3 coding DNA: TGCGCCAGCAGCCTCGACAGGCTGGACTACACCTTC. Translating gives CASSLDRLDYTF.

This clonotype turned up a few times. V is TRBV6-1 and J is TRBJ1-2; TRBD1 might be the D (6 bases). V lost 5 bases and J lost 0, with 10 bases in between. The CDR3 has 14 residues. Germline lookup yields CDR1 MNHNS and CDR2 SASEGT. The CDR3, as DNA: TGTGCCAGCAGTCGGGGACAATCTAACTATGGCTACACCTTC. Its protein product is CASSRGQSNYGYTF.

This clonotype was seen at least ten times. The chain employs TRBV6-1 and TRBJ1-2; D call uncertain. This CDR3 has 14 residues. V lost 3 bases and J 4 bases, leaving 12 bases between the germline ends. CDR1 and CDR2 from the germline V gene are MNHNS and SASEGT. The CDR3 DNA reads TGTGCCAGCAGTGAGATGGCCGTAGGCTATGGCTACACCTTC. This codes for CASSEMAVGYGYTF.

The rearrangement links TRBV20-1 to TRBJ2-3; tentatively, D is TRBD2 (5 bases). The CDR3 sequence is 11 residues long. The V gene lost 4 bases and the J gene lost 4 bases, with 6 bases spanning the gap. CDR1 DFQATT and CDR2 SNEGSKA come from the germline V gene (reference sequence). The CDR3, as DNA: TGCAGTGCTAAGAGGGCAGATACGCAGTATTTT. Translation gives CSAKRADTQYF.

This clonotype was detected a few times. The rearrangement uses TRBV25-1 and TRBJ1-6; 9 bases line up with TRBD1. This CDR3 is 14 amino acids long. With V trimmed by 9 bases and J by 7 bases, 7 bases remained unmatched. CDR1 MGHDK and CDR2 SYGVNS come from the germline V gene. Written as DNA, the CDR3 is TGTGCCAGTAGACAGGGACAGGGAAATTCACCCCTCCACTTT. Translated: CASRQGQGNSPLHF.

This clonotype showed up just a few times. V is TRBV20-1 and J is TRBJ2-1; 8 nucleotides align to TRBD2. V was pared by 6 bases and J by 7 bases, with 17 bases of the junction left unmatched. Germline loops: CDR1 DFQATT, CDR2 SNEGSKA (reference sequence). The CDR3 is made up of 16 amino acids. This CDR3 reads CSAGGAGAGKGNEQFF. Here the CDR3 DNA reads TGCAGTGCAGGGGGAGCGGGAGCCGGGAAGGGAAATGAGCAGTTCTTC.

J is TRBJ1-2 and V is TRBV5-1, with 7 bases identical to TRBD1. Germline CDR1 and CDR2: SGHRS and YFSETQ. CDR3 length equals 14 residues. Germline trimming cut 4 bases from V and 2 bases from J; bases unmatched to any gene: 5. The CDR3 protein is CASSQTGLNYGYTF. The CDR3, as DNA: TGCGCCAGCAGCCAGACAGGGCTAAACTATGGCTACACCTTC.

This clonotype has only a few counts. This chain links TRBV20-1 with TRBJ1-2; weak D call: TRBD1 (5 bases). Germline CDR1 DFQATT, CDR2 SNEGSKA (reference sequence). Trimming removed 6 bases at V and 4 bases at J, with 18 bases between. The CDR3 is made up of 14 amino acids. CDR3 in amino acids: CSAPRGGAVYGYTF. DNA for the CDR3: TGCAGTGCCCCGCGGGGGGGAGCTGTCTATGGCTACACCTTC.